Given below is one T cell receptor beta chain in context. What antigen it recognizes has not been identified. No base quality information exists; no much larger clone differs at one position. The data originate from a study of blood T cell repertoires in COVID-19 (dated by TCRdb to the early 2020s). For the wider study: The collaborator samples originated in the United States, Italy and Spain and spanned the acute and convalescent phases of COVID-19. The prospective study material was composed of cDNA or gDNA derived from T cells, B-cell-depleted T cells, or PBMCs. Deeply sampled blood TCRbeta repertoires from subjects exposed to, actively infected with, or recovered from COVID-19 were included in the dataset. A freely available public database, intended as a resource for researchers studying the immune response to SARS-CoV-2, is where the repertoires were released. Samples came from the ongoing ImmuneRACE study (first 160 participants) plus 1,254 subjects from 6 global collaborators. The sample metadata nearly always contained a de-identified subject ID, COVID-19 status, age in years and sex. HLA class I and class II types, where available, came from metadata supplied by the sample provider rather than from assay-based typing. What the research found in general, with its limitations: The amount of clinical and demographic metadata varied by source and participant and was provided uncurated.

The collaborating institutions used their own protocols to collect whole blood in K2EDTA tubes. For TCRbeta analysis, collaborators shipped samples as frozen whole blood, isolated PBMCs, or DNA extracted from either of those sample types. The immunoSEQ Assay, a bias-controlled multiplex PCR, was used to amplify TCRbeta CDR3 regions from genomic DNA. Per the source publication's procedure: The number of nucleated cells in each sample was estimated from the amplification of reference gene primers within the assay. Sequence reads were collapsed and filtered to measure the absolute abundance of every unique TCRbeta CDR3 rearrangement. For each sample, productive Simpson clonality was calculated as the square root of Simpson's diversity index across productive rearrangements. What TCRdb holds here is the immuneACCESS table cut down to in-frame rearrangements. Part of the clones is not present; checked against another copy, under half of the missing clones reflect an unresolved V gene, and the others are unexplained. V and J calls and clone size are those listed in that table; D and trimming were worked out from the DNA. This sample comprises about 210,000 clones, under 90% of them detected only once. Jointly, the top ten make up around 2.5% of the sample.

According to the germline V gene, CDR1 reads SGDLS and CDR2 reads YYNGEE. Deletion took 0 bases off V and 4 bases off J, with a span of 10 bases between the germline ends. There are 14 amino acids in the CDR3, from cysteine to phenylalanine inclusive. The kept DNA is CDR3 alone, 42 bases in frame from the first base. The receptor's source is a woman aged 40 to 50 with active or convalescent COVID-19. Material for sequencing was peripheral blood. The sequence links TRBV9 to TRBJ1-1; the D gene is unclear. Here the CDR3 is given as CASSVGFRGTEAFF. Here is the DNA: TGTGCCAGCAGCGTAGGATTCCGGGGCACTGAAGCTTTCTTT.